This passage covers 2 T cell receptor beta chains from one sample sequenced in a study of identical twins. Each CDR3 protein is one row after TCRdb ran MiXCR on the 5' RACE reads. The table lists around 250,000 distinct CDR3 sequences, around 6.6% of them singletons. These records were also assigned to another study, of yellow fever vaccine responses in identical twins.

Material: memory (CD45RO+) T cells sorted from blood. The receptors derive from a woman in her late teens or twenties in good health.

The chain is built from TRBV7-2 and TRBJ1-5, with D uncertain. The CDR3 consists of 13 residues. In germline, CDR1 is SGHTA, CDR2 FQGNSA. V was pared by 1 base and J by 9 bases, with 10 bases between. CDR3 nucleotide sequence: TGTGCCAGCAGCTTAGGCTCAATTGGGCCCCAGCATTTT. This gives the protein CASSLGSIGPQHF.

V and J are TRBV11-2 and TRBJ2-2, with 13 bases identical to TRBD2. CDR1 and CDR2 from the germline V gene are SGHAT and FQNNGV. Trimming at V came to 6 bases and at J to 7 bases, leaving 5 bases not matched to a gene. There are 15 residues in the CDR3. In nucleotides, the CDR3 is TGTGCCAGCAGAGGACTAGCGGGGGTTGTCGGGGAGCTGTTTTTT. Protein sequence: CASRGLAGVVGELFF.